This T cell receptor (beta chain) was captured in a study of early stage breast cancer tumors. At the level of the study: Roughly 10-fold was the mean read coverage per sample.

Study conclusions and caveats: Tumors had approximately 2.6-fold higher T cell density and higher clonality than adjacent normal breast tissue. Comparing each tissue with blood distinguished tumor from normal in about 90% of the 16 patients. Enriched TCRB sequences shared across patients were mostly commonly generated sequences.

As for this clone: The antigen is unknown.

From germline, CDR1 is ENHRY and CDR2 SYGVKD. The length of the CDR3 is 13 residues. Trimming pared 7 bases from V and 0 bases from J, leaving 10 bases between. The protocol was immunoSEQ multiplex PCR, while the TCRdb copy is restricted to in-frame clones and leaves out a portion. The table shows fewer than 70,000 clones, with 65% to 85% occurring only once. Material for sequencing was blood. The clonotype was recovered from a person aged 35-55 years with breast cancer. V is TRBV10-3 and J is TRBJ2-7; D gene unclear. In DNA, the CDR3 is TGTGCCATCAAGGGCAGAATCTCCTACGAGCAGTACTTC. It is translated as CAIKGRISYEQYF.